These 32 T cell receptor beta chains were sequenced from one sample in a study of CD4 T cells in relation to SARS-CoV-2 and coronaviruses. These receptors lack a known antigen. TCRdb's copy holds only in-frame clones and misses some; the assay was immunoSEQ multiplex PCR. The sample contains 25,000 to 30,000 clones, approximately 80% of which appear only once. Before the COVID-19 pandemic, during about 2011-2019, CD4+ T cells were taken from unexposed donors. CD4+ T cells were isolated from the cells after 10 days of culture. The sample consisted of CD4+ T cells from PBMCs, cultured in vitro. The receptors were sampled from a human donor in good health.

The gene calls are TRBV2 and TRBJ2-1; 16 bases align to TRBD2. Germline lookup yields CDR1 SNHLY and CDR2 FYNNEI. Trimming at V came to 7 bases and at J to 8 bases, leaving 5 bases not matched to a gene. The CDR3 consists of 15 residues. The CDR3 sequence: CASNSGLAGGYEQFF. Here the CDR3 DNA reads TGTGCCAGCAACTCGGGACTAGCGGGGGGGTATGAGCAGTTCTTC.

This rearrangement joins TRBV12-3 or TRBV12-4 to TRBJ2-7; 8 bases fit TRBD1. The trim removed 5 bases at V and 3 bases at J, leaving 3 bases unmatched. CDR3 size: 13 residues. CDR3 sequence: CASSPDRGYEQYF. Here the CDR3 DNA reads TGTGCCAGCAGTCCCGACAGGGGCTACGAGCAGTACTTC.

The CDR3: CASSLQAGSNTGELFF. The CDR3 DNA reads TGTGCCAGCAGCTTACAAGCGGGGTCGAACACCGGGGAGCTGTTTTTT. This chain joins TRBV7-2 and TRBJ2-2; 7 bases line up with TRBD2. The junction had 3 bases not matched to a gene; V was cut back by 2 bases and J by 0 bases. Germline CDR1 reads SGHTA; CDR2 reads FQGNSA. This CDR3 region has 16 residues.

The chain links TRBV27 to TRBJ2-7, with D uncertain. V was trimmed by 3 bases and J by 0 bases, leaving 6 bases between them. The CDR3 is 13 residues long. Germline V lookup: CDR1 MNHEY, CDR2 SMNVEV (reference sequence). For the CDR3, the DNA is TGTGCCAGCAGTTTTACCAGCTCCTACGAGCAGTACTTC. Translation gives CASSFTSSYEQYF.

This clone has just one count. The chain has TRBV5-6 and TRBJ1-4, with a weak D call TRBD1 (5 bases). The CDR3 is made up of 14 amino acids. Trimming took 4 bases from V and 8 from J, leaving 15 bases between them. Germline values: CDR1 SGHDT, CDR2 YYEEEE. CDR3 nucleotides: TGTGCCAGCAGCCTCCGCGGGGGGGAAGAAAAACTGTTTTTT. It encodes CASSLRGGEEKLFF.

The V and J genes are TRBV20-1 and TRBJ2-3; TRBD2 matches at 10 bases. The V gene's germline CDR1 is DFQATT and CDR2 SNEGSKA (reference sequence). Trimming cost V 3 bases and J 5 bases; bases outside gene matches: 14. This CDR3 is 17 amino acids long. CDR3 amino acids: CSASVRSGRPGGDTQYF. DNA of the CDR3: TGCAGTGCTAGTGTTCGTAGCGGGAGGCCCGGAGGAGATACGCAGTATTTT.

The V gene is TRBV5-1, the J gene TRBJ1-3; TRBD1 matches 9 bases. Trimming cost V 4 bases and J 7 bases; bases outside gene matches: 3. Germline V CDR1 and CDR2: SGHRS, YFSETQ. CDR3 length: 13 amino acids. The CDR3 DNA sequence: TGCGCCAGCAGCGCAGACAGGGGGAACACCATATATTTT. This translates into CASSADRGNTIYF.

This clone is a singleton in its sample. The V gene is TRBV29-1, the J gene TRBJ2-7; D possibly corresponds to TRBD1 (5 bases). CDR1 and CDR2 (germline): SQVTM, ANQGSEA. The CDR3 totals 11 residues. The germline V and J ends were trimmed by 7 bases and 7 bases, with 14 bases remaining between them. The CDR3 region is CSGSLRGEQYF. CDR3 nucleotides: TGCAGCGGTTCACTTAGGGGAGAGCAGTACTTC.

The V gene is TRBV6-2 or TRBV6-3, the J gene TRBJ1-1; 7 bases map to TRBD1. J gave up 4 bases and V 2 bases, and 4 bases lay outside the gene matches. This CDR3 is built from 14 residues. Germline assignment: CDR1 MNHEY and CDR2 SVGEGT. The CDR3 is CASSYTGAGTEAFF. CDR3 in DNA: TGTGCCAGCAGTTACACAGGGGCCGGCACTGAAGCTTTCTTT.

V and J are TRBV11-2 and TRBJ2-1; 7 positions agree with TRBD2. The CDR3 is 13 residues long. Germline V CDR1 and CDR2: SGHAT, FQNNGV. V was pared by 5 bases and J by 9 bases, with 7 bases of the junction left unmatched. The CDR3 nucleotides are TGTGCCAGCAGCACCCGACTAGCCAGTGAGCAGTTCTTC. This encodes CASSTRLASEQFF.

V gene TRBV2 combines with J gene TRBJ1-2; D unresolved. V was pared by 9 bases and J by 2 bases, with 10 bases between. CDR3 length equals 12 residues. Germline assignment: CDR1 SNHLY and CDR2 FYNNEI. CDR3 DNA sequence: TGTGCCAGTGGCCCGTCGAACTATGGCTACACCTTC. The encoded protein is CASGPSNYGYTF.

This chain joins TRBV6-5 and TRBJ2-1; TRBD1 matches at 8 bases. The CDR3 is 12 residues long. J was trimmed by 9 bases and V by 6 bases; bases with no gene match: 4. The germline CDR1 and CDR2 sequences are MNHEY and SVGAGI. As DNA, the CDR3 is TGTGCCAGCAGGAGAGACAGGGGTGAGCAGTTCTTC. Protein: CASRRDRGEQFF.

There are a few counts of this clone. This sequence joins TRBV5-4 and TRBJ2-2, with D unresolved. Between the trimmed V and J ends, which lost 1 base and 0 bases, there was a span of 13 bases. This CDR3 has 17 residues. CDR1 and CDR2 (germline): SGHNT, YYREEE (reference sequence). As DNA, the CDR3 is TGTGCCAGCAGCTTGTCACGGGCTACGGCGAACACCGGGGAGCTGTTTTTT. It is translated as CASSLSRATANTGELFF.

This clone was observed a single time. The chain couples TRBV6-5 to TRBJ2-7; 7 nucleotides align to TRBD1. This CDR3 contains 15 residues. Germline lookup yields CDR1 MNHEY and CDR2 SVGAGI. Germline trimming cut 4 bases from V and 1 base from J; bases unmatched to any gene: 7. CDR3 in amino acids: CASSSGDRASYEQYF. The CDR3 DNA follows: TGTGCCAGCAGTTCCGGCGACAGGGCATCCTACGAGCAGTACTTC.

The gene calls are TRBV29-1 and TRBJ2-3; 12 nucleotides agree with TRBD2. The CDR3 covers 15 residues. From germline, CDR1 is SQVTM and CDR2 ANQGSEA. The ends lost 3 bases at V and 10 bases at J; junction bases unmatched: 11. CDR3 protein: CSVDQASGGAASQYF. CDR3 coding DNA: TGCAGCGTTGATCAGGCTAGCGGGGGGGCCGCCTCGCAGTATTTT.

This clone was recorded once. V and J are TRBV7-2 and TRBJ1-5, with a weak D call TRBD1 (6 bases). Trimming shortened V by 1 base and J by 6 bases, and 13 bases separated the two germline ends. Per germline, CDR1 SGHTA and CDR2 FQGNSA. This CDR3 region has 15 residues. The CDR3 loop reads CASSLGRGRGQPQHF. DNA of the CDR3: TGTGCCAGCAGCTTAGGGCGGGGGCGCGGTCAGCCCCAGCATTTT. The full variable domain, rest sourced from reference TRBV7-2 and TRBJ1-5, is GAGVSQSPSNKVTEKGKDVELRCDPISGHTALYWYRQSLGQGLEFLIYFQGNSAPDKSGLPSDRFSAERTGGSVSTLTIQRTQQEDSAVYLCASSLGRGRGQPQHFGDGTRLSIL.

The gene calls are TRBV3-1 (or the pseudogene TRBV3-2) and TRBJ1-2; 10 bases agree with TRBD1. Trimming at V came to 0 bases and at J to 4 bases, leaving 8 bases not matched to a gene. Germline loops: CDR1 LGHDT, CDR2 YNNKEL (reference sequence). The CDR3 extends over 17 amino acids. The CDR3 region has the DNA TGTGCCAGCAGCCAAGATGGCGCGGGACAGGGGACCTATGGCTACACCTTC. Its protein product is CASSQDGAGQGTYGYTF.

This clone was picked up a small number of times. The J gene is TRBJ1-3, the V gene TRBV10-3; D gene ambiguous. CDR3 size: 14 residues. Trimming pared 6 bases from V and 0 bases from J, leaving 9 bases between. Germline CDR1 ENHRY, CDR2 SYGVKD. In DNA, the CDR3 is TGTGCCATCAGCCCGACGGTCTCTGGAAACACCATATATTTT. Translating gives CAISPTVSGNTIYF.

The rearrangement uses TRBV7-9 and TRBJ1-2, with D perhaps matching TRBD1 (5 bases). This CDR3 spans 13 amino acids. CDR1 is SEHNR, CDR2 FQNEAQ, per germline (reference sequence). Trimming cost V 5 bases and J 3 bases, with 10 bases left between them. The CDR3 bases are TGTGCCAGCAGCGAGGGGAGGGACTATGGCTACACCTTC. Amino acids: CASSEGRDYGYTF.

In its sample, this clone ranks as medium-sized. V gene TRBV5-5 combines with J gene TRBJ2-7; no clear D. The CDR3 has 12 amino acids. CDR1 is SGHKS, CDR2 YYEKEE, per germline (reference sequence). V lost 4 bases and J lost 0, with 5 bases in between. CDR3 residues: CASSPSSYEQYF. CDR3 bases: TGTGCCAGCAGCCCTAGCTCCTACGAGCAGTACTTC.

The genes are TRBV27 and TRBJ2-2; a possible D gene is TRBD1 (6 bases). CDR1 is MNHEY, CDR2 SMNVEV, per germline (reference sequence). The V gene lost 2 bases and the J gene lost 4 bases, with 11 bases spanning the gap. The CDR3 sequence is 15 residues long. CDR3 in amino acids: CASSLGRGGTGELFF. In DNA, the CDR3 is TGTGCCAGCAGTTTAGGTCGAGGGGGCACCGGGGAGCTGTTTTTT.

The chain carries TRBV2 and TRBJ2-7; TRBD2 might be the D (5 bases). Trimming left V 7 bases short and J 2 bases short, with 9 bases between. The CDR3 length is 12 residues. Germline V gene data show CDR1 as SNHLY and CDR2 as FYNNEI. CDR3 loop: CASKLGPYEQYF. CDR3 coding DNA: TGTGCCAGCAAACTAGGACCCTACGAGCAGTACTTC.

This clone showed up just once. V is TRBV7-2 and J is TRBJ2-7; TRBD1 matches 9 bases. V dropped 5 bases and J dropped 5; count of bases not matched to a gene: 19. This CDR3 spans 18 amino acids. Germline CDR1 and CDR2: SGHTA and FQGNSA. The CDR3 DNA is TGTGCCAGCAGCCGCCGGACAGGGGCAGGACTAGGGGGCCACGAGCAGTACTTC. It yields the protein CASSRRTGAGLGGHEQYF.

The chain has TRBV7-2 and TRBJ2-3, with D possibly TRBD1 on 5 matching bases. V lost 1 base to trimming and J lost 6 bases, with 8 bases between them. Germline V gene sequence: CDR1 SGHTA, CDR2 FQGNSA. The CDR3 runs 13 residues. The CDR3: CASSLGQTDTQYF. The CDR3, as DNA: TGTGCCAGCAGCTTAGGACAGACTGATACGCAGTATTTT.

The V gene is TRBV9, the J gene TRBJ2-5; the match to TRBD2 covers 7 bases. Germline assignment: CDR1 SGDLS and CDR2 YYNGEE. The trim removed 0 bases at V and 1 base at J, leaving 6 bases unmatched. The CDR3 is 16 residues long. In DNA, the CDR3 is TGTGCCAGCAGCGTAGGGGCGGGAGTGAGCCAAGAGACCCAGTACTTC. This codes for CASSVGAGVSQETQYF.

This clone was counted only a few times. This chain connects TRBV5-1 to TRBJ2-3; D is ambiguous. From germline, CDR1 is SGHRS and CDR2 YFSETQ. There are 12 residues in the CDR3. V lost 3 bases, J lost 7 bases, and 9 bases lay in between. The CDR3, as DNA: TGCGCCAGCAGCTCGCCCCCGAATACGCAGTATTTT. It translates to CASSSPPNTQYF.

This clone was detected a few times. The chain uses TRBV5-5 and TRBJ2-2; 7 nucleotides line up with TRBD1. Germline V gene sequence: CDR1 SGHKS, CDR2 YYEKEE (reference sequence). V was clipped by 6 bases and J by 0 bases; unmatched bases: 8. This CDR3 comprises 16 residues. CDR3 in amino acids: CASTPTGTTNTGELFF. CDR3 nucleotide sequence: TGTGCCAGCACCCCGACAGGGACAACGAACACCGGGGAGCTGTTTTTT.

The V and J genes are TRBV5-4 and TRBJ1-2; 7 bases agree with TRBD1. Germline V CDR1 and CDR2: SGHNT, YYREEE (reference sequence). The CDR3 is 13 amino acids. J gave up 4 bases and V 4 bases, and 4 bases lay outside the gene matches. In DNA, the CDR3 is TGTGCCAGCAGCGAAGGGACAGCCTATGGCTACACCTTC. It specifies CASSEGTAYGYTF.

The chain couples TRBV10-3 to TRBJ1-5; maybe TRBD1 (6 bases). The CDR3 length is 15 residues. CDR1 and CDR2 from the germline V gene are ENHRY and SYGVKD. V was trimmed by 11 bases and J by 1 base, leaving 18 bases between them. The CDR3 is CAVAPGVLSNQPQHF. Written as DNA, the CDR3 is TGTGCCGTCGCTCCAGGGGTTTTGAGCAATCAGCCCCAGCATTTT.

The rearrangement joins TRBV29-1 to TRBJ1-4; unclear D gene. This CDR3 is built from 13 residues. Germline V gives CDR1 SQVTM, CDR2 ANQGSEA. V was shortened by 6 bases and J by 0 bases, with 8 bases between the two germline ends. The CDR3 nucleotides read TGCAGCGTCTCCCCTGCAACTAATGAAAAACTGTTTTTT. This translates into CSVSPATNEKLFF.

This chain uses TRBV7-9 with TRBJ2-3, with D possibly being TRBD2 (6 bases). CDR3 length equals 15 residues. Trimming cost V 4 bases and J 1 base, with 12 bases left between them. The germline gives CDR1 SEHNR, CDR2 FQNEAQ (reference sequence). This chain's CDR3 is CASSWRASGTDTQYF. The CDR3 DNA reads TGTGCCAGCAGCTGGCGAGCTAGCGGCACAGATACGCAGTATTTT.

The CDR3 nucleotides read TGTGCCTGGAGTGCAGCTCATTCCGGCTATGGCTACACCTTC. It yields the protein CAWSAAHSGYGYTF. The chain combines TRBV30 with TRBJ1-2, with unresolved D. The CDR3 totals 14 residues. Trimming removed 1 base from V and 4 bases from J, with 13 bases in between. Germline-derived CDR1 and CDR2 are GTSNPN and SVGIG (reference sequence).